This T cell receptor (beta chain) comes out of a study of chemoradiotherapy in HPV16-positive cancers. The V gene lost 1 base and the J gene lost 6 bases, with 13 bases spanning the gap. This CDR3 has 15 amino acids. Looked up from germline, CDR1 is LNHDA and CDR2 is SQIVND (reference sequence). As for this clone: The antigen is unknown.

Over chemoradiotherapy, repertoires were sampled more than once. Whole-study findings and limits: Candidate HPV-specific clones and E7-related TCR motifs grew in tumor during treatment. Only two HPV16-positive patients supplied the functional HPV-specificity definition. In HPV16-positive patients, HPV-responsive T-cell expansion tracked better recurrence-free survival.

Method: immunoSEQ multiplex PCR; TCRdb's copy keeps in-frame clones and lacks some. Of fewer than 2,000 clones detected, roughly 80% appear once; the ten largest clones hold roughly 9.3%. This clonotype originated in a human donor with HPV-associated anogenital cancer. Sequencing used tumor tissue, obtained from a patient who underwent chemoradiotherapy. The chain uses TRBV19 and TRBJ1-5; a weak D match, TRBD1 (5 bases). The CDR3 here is CASSIGGPAGQPQHF. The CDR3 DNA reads TGTGCCAGTAGTATAGGGGGACCTGCGGGTCAGCCCCAGCATTTT.